This T cell receptor (beta chain) was recovered during a study of T cell repertoires in cytomegalovirus infection. Study at large: Public signatures in TCR beta pointed to CMV infection and matching HLA type.

Findings and caveats of the study: Cumulative frequency (of public TCR beta family members) identified carriers of CMV plus the relevant HLA. The ex vivo response showed dominance by HLA-C-restricted CMV-specific TCR beta clonotypes.

A single record per CDR3 protein comes from TCRdb applying MiXCR to the reads. In the table there are more than 400,000 distinct CDR3 sequences, more than 25% of which are singletons. This clonotype has only a few counts. Its antigen is unidentified. There are 17 residues in the CDR3. V lost 2 bases to trimming and J lost 5 bases; unmatched junction nucleotides: 10. Germline CDR1 is SEHNR and CDR2 is FQNEAQ (reference sequence). The sequence was collected from a human donor in good health (CMV status not recorded). Some clones in this sample may be carry-over from other donors' samples. The chain has TRBV7-9 and TRBJ2-3, with 10 bases that match TRBD1. Sequencing input: PBMCs. CDR3 sequence (DNA): TGTGCCAGCAGCTTACCCCCCCGACAGGGGGCGCGAGATACGCAGTATTTT. This sequence encodes CASSLPPRQGARDTQYF.